The entry that follows covers one TCR beta chain sequence. Its target is unknown. An end of the junction differs from the germline gene, which may be a read error. The CDR3 sequence is 14 residues long. Germline V gene lookup returns CDR1 SNHLY and CDR2 FYNNEI. From the reads, TCRdb called clonotypes with MiXCR, one entry per CDR3 protein. The table lists approximately 630,000 distinct CDR3 sequences, 24% of them singletons. The sample belongs to a study of T cell repertoires in cytomegalovirus infection. Study as a whole: Both a matching HLA type and CMV infection were indicated by public TCR beta signatures. Study-wide points: The study found HLA-C-restricted CMV-specific TCR beta clonotypes dominating the ex vivo response. The cumulative frequency of public TCR beta families distinguished individuals who carried CMV together with the relevant HLA.

The chain employs TRBV2 and TRBJ2-1; the D is unclear. The clonotype was recovered from a human donor in good health (CMV status not recorded). Some clones in this sample may be carry-over from other donors' samples. Sequenced: CD8+ T cells from PBMCs. The CDR3 DNA follows: TGTGCCAACAGTGCGACGGATCCCTACAATGAGCAGTTCTTC. This codes for CANSATDPYNEQFF.